Listed below are T cell receptor beta chains from one sample, sequenced in a study of T cell changes during pregnancy in multiple sclerosis. The protocol was immunoSEQ multiplex PCR, while the TCRdb copy is restricted to in-frame clones and leaves out a portion. There are approximately 100,000 clones in the sample; approximately 94% occur only once, and about 1.3% lies in the top ten. The sequences come from peripheral blood, collected in the second trimester of pregnancy. The receptors come from a female donor with multiple sclerosis, enrolled in a pregnancy study. Each CDR3 is given with its conserved first and last residue. The D gene is left open where the match is weak. Clone size is given for some rows only: seen once, a few or many times, or a class if the clone is expanded.

CDR3aa: CASRTSGRGGEQFF
CDR3nt: TGTGCCAGCAGGACTAGCGGGAGGGGGGGTGAGCAGTTCTTC
abundance: once
d_gene: TRBD2
v_gene: TRBV28
j_gene: TRBJ2-1

CDR3aa: CASSLVLDRVEGYTF
CDR3nt: TGTGCCAGCAGCTTGGTTCTGGACAGGGTGGAGGGCTACACCTTC
abundance: -
d_gene: TRBD1
v_gene: TRBV5-4
j_gene: TRBJ1-2

CDR3aa: CSVEHGYEQYF
CDR3nt: TGCAGCGTTGAACACGGGTACGAGCAGTACTTC
abundance: -
d_gene: -
v_gene: TRBV29-1
j_gene: TRBJ2-7

CDR3aa: CASSPWAGASYEQYF
CDR3nt: TGTGCCAGCAGCCCCTGGGCGGGAGCCTCCTACGAGCAGTACTTC
abundance: -
d_gene: TRBD2
v_gene: TRBV7-9
j_gene: TRBJ2-7

CDR3aa: CASSANGGEASPLHF
CDR3nt: TGTGCCAGCTCAGCCAATGGAGGAGAGGCTTCCCCCCTCCACTTT
abundance: -
d_gene: -
v_gene: TRBV18
j_gene: TRBJ1-6

CDR3aa: CASSLLGAGGSQEQFF
CDR3nt: TGTGCCAGCAGCTTATTAGGGGCAGGGGGCTCTCAAGAGCAGTTCTTC
abundance: -
d_gene: TRBD1
v_gene: TRBV7-9
j_gene: TRBJ2-1

CDR3aa: CASSLSARNNEQFF
CDR3nt: TGTGCCAGCAGCTTAAGTGCGCGGAACAATGAGCAGTTCTTC
abundance: -
d_gene: -
v_gene: TRBV7-7
j_gene: TRBJ2-1

CDR3aa: CASSSGLAGGTDTQYF
CDR3nt: TGTGCCAGCAGCTCGGGACTAGCGGGGGGCACAGATACGCAGTATTTT
abundance: -
d_gene: TRBD2
v_gene: TRBV7-2
j_gene: TRBJ2-3

CDR3aa: CASSFEDSSYNEQFF
CDR3nt: TGTGCCAGCAGTTTCGAAGACAGCTCCTACAATGAGCAGTTCTTC
abundance: -
d_gene: -
v_gene: TRBV28
j_gene: TRBJ2-1

CDR3aa: CASSSTRGQGGYTF
CDR3nt: TGTGCCAGCAGCTCCACCAGGGGGCAGGGTGGCTACACCTTC
abundance: -
d_gene: TRBD1
v_gene: TRBV7-9
j_gene: TRBJ1-2

CDR3aa: CASRRQGSGYTF
CDR3nt: TGTGCCAGCAGACGACAGGGGTCGGGCTACACCTTC
abundance: once
d_gene: TRBD1
v_gene: TRBV2
j_gene: TRBJ1-2

CDR3aa: CSVIHQGAATEAFF
CDR3nt: TGCAGCGTCATTCATCAGGGGGCCGCCACTGAAGCTTTCTTT
abundance: few
d_gene: TRBD1
v_gene: TRBV29-1
j_gene: TRBJ1-1

CDR3aa: CASSSSDRVEEKLFF
CDR3nt: TGTGCCAGCAGTAGCTCGGACAGGGTGGAGGAAAAACTGTTTTTT
abundance: -
d_gene: TRBD1
v_gene: TRBV28
j_gene: TRBJ1-4

CDR3aa: CASMSQGAAEAFF
CDR3nt: TGTGCCAGTATGAGTCAGGGGGCTGCTGAAGCTTTCTTT
abundance: -
d_gene: TRBD1
v_gene: TRBV19
j_gene: TRBJ1-1

CDR3aa: CASSPRQSSEDTQYF
CDR3nt: TGTGCCAGCAGCCCTCGACAGAGTTCCGAAGATACGCAGTATTTT
abundance: once
d_gene: -
v_gene: TRBV9
j_gene: TRBJ2-3

CDR3aa: CASSASAGLHTDTQYF
CDR3nt: TGTGCCAGCAGCGCCTCGGCGGGGCTCCACACAGATACGCAGTATTTT
abundance: -
d_gene: -
v_gene: TRBV9
j_gene: TRBJ2-3

CDR3aa: CASSGDRESYGYTF
CDR3nt: TGTGCCAGCAGTGGGGACAGGGAGAGCTATGGCTACACCTTC
abundance: -
d_gene: TRBD1
v_gene: TRBV2
j_gene: TRBJ1-2

CDR3aa: CASSVWREGTDSQETQYF
CDR3nt: TGTGCCAGCAGTGTATGGCGAGAGGGGACTGATTCCCAAGAGACCCAGTACTTC
abundance: -
d_gene: -
v_gene: TRBV2
j_gene: TRBJ2-5

CDR3aa: CASSLTGTPEAFF
CDR3nt: TGTGCCAGCAGCCTTACCGGGACTCCAGAAGCTTTCTTT
abundance: -
d_gene: -
v_gene: TRBV5-5
j_gene: TRBJ1-1

CDR3aa: CASAPRGEDQPQHF
CDR3nt: TGTGCCAGCGCCCCCCGAGGCGAGGATCAGCCCCAGCATTTT
abundance: few
d_gene: -
v_gene: TRBV27
j_gene: TRBJ1-5

CDR3aa: CASSQEGFSGANVLTF
CDR3nt: TGTGCCAGCAGCCAGGAGGGATTCTCTGGGGCCAACGTCCTGACTTTC
abundance: -
d_gene: -
v_gene: TRBV4-2
j_gene: TRBJ2-6

CDR3aa: CASSGQINQPQHF
CDR3nt: TGTGCCAGCAGTGGACAAATCAATCAGCCCCAGCATTTT
abundance: -
d_gene: -
v_gene: TRBV6-6
j_gene: TRBJ1-5

CDR3aa: CASSVGGQDYNEQFF
CDR3nt: TGTGCCAGCAGCGTCGGGGGACAGGATTACAATGAGCAGTTCTTC
abundance: -
d_gene: TRBD1
v_gene: TRBV28
j_gene: TRBJ2-1